This TCR beta chain stems from a study of T cell responses to AZD1222 COVID-19 vaccine. There are 14 residues in the CDR3. V was cut by 4 bases and J by 4 bases, with 13 bases left in between. Per germline, CDR1 SGHDN and CDR2 FVKESK. Comments on this clone: Its cognate antigen is unknown.

Study observations and caveats: Sampling that yielded the repertoires occurred only after the peak T cell response. The study identified only five or six AZD1222 recipients as seropositive at baseline.

Measured with immunoSEQ multiplex PCR; TCRdb has only the in-frame clones, and not every one. Of 110,000 to 150,000 clones detected, around 89% appear once; the ten largest clones hold around 1.5%. This specimen consisted of peripheral blood, obtained on day 0 of AZD1222 vaccination. V and J are TRBV14 and TRBJ1-1; no reliable D call. This receptor was taken from an adult in good health. The CDR3 nucleotides read TGTGCCAGCAGCCTCCCGGGCTGGGCCACTGAAGCTTTCTTT. Encoded protein: CASSLPGWATEAFF. The full variable domain, completed using reference TRBV14 and TRBJ1-1, is EAGVTQFPSHSVIEKGQTVTLRCDPISGHDNLYWYRRVMGKEIKFLLHFVKESKQDESGMPNNRFLAERTGGTYSTLKVQPAELEDSGVYFCASSLPGWATEAFFGQGTRLTVV.